The present TCR beta chain was sequenced within a study of blood T cell repertoires in COVID-19. Whole-study context: PBMCs, B-cell-depleted T cells, or T cells were the source of the cDNA or gDNA that made up the material.

Authors' data handling: Scientists estimated how many nucleated cells there were by amplifying reference gene primers. Assay used: immunoSEQ multiplex PCR; TCRdb lists only in-frame clones, some missing. Clonal size and the V and J genes are those of that table, whereas D and trimming came from the DNA. Of 90,000 to 120,000 clones listed, about 80% were seen once; the top ten hold approximately 3.6%. Germline CDR1 is KGHSH and CDR2 is LQKENI. V was shortened by 4 bases and J by 8 bases, with 17 bases between the two germline ends. This CDR3 region has 14 residues. The specimen sequenced was peripheral blood. The TCR was taken from an elderly woman with active or convalescent COVID-19. The rearrangement joins TRBV18 to TRBJ1-2; D may be TRBD1 (5 bases). The CDR3 sequence is CASSRGEGADGYTF. DNA for the CDR3: TGTGCCAGCTCACGCGGAGAAGGGGCGGACGGCTACACCTTC.